One and the same sample provided the 29 T cell receptor beta chains below, sequenced in a study of radiotherapy plus CTLA-4 blockade in lung cancer. This table comes from immunoSEQ multiplex PCR, and its TCRdb copy is limited to in-frame clones, with some not included. The data hold tens of thousands of clones, with about 81% observed a single time. The starting material was peripheral blood, obtained from a patient treated with radiotherapy plus ipilimumab. The receptors were gathered from a human donor with non-small cell lung cancer that progressed on radiotherapy plus ipilimumab.

The rearrangement uses TRBV6-1 and TRBJ1-1, with 11 bases fitting TRBD1. J lost 4 bases, V lost 8 bases, and 6 bases had no gene match. The CDR3 has 14 amino acids. Per germline, CDR1 MNHNS and CDR2 SASEGT. Here the CDR3 DNA reads TGTGCCAGCCTACGGGGACAGGGGGGCACTGAAGCTTTCTTT. It codes for CASLRGQGGTEAFF.

This clone was seen once. This chain joins TRBV4-2 and TRBJ1-1; 11 bases agree with TRBD1. The J segment lost 3 bases and the V segment lost 3 bases, leaving 6 bases of the junction unmatched. The CDR3 loop spans 16 amino acids. The germline gives CDR1 LGHNA, CDR2 YNFKEQ. CDR3 in DNA: TGTGCCAGCAGCCAGGTCCCGGGACAGGGGGACACTGAAGCTTTCTTT. Its translation is CASSQVPGQGDTEAFF.

The chain links TRBV27 to TRBJ2-6; the D gene is possibly TRBD1 (5 bases). Germline assignment: CDR1 MNHEY and CDR2 SMNVEV (reference sequence). The CDR3 runs 17 residues. The V gene lost 4 bases and the J gene lost 0 bases, with 13 bases spanning the gap. The CDR3 region is CASSYVTAISGANVLTF. The CDR3 DNA is TGTGCCAGCAGTTACGTGACAGCTATCTCTGGGGCCAACGTCCTGACTTTC. Full variable domain (rest looked up from reference TRBV27 and TRBJ2-6): EAQVTQNPRYLITVTGKKLTVTCSQNMNHEYMSWYRQDPGLGLRQIYYSMNVEVTDKGDVPEGYKVSRKEKRNFPLILESPSPNQTSLYFCASSYVTAISGANVLTFGAGSRLTVL.

J is TRBJ2-3 and V is TRBV4-1, with 15 bases aligning to TRBD2. The V gene end was trimmed by 4 bases and the J gene end by 0 bases; junction bases not matched to a gene: 5. CDR3 length: 18 residues. Germline CDR1 is MGHRA and CDR2 is YSYEKL. The CDR3 sequence is CASSPWTSGGGSTDTQYF. CDR3 DNA: TGCGCCAGCAGCCCATGGACTAGCGGGGGGGGCAGCACAGATACGCAGTATTTT.

The chain joins TRBV19 to TRBJ2-3; TRBD1 aligns across 9 bases. Germline V gives CDR1 LNHDA, CDR2 SQIVND (reference sequence). The CDR3 spans 13 residues. V was pared by 6 bases and J by 5 bases, with 3 bases of the junction left unmatched. The CDR3 protein is CASRDRGIDTQYF. DNA of the CDR3: TGTGCCAGTAGGGACAGGGGAATAGATACGCAGTATTTT.

The CDR3 DNA sequence: TGTGCCAGCAGCTTGGCCCGAGCGAACACTGAAGCTTTCTTT. It translates to CASSLARANTEAFF. V is TRBV5-4 and J is TRBJ1-1; no definite D call. This CDR3 contains 14 residues. Between the trimmed V and J ends, which lost 0 bases and 1 base, there was a span of 7 bases. Looked up from germline, CDR1 is SGHNT and CDR2 is YYREEE (reference sequence).

For the CDR3, the DNA is TGTGCCAGCAGTCTGAAACTAAGGGGGACTGAAGCTTTCTTT. Translation gives CASSLKLRGTEAFF. The genes are TRBV27 and TRBJ1-1; D possibly corresponds to TRBD1 (6 bases). The CDR3 has 14 residues. The V and J ends lost 5 bases and 5 bases respectively, with 15 bases between them. CDR1 is MNHEY and CDR2 is SMNVEV in the germline V gene (reference sequence).

The sample holds one count of this clone. CDR3 DNA sequence: TGCGCCAGCACCAATCTCCGAGAGAGTGGCTACACCTTC. This encodes CASTNLRESGYTF. This chain uses TRBV5-1 with TRBJ1-2; no firm D call. The CDR3 has 13 residues. With 6 bases removed from V and 7 bases from J, the gap between germline ends came to 16 bases. Germline assignment: CDR1 SGHRS and CDR2 YFSETQ.

A single count supports this clone. The chain has TRBV7-9 and TRBJ2-5; 12 nucleotides line up with TRBD1. There are 15 residues in the CDR3. Germline loops: CDR1 SEHNR, CDR2 FQNEAQ (reference sequence). J lost 5 bases, V lost 4 bases, and 5 bases had no gene match. The chain's CDR3 is CASSWGTGGEETQYF. CDR3 sequence (DNA): TGTGCCAGCAGCTGGGGGACAGGGGGCGAGGAGACCCAGTACTTC.

This chain uses TRBV2 with TRBJ2-5, with 9 nucleotides matching TRBD1. The trim removed 6 bases at V and 2 bases at J, leaving 4 bases unmatched. The CDR3 runs to 14 residues. The germline V gene has CDR1 SNHLY and CDR2 FYNNEI. Here the CDR3 reads CASSGQGRQETQYF. As DNA, the CDR3 is TGTGCCAGCAGCGGACAGGGGAGACAAGAGACCCAGTACTTC.

The chain is built from TRBV6-5 and TRBJ2-7; 8 positions agree with TRBD1. The germline gives CDR1 MNHEY, CDR2 SVGAGI. The length of the CDR3 is 13 residues. The V and J ends lost 5 bases and 7 bases, in that order; junction bases with no gene match: 7. The CDR3 sequence is CASSGSRGLEQYF. The CDR3 DNA reads as TGTGCCAGCAGTGGGAGCAGGGGGCTTGAGCAGTACTTC.

V gene TRBV10-3 combines with J gene TRBJ1-5; D is possibly TRBD1 (5 bases). The CDR3 spans 16 residues. Trimming shortened V by 3 bases and J by 2 bases, and 14 bases separated the two germline ends. Looked up from germline, CDR1 is ENHRY and CDR2 is SYGVKD. CDR3 nucleotides: TGTGCCATCAGTGATCCCAGGGCGAGCGGCAATCAGCCCCAGCATTTT. Its translation is CAISDPRASGNQPQHF.

The chain uses TRBV5-5 and TRBJ2-3; a weak D match, TRBD2 (7 bases). CDR1 is SGHKS and CDR2 is YYEKEE in the germline V gene (reference sequence). The CDR3 is 17 amino acids. Trimming left V 4 bases short and J 4 bases short, with 22 bases between. The CDR3 sequence: CASSPGGGRLYADTQYF. CDR3 sequence (DNA): TGTGCCAGCAGCCCTGGCGGGGGCAGACTCTACGCAGATACGCAGTATTTT.

The chain joins TRBV25-1 to TRBJ2-7; possible D gene TRBD2, 5 bases. The CDR3 length is 14 residues. Germline CDR1 and CDR2: MGHDK and SYGVNS. Trimming left V 3 bases short and J 8 bases short, with 17 bases between. CDR3 DNA: TGTGCCAGCAGTGACCCGATCGGGGTTCAAAAGCAGTACTTC. Translation gives CASSDPIGVQKQYF.

This chain joins TRBV6-5 and TRBJ2-5; 7 nucleotides line up with TRBD1. CDR1 and CDR2 from the germline V gene are MNHEY and SVGAGI. The CDR3 has 14 residues. The V segment lost 4 bases and the J segment 2 bases; nucleotides outside the gene matches: 4. This CDR3 is CASSSKTGQETQYF. The CDR3 nucleotides read TGTGCCAGCAGTTCCAAGACAGGGCAAGAGACCCAGTACTTC.

This rearrangement joins TRBV5-1 to TRBJ2-3; 8 positions match TRBD2. This CDR3 has 16 residues. V shed 0 bases and J 2 bases; nucleotides not matched to a gene: 5. The germline gives CDR1 SGHRS, CDR2 YFSETQ. The CDR3 nucleotides are TGCGCCAGCAGCTTGGCGGGGGGGCTTATCACAGATACGCAGTATTTT. Residues: CASSLAGGLITDTQYF.

CDR3 sequence: CASRLPGGTEAFF. The CDR3, as DNA: TGTGCCAGCAGATTACCGGGGGGCACTGAAGCTTTCTTT. The chain couples TRBV5-4 to TRBJ1-1; D perhaps matches TRBD1 (5 bases). The germline gives CDR1 SGHNT, CDR2 YYREEE (reference sequence). V was cut by 5 bases and J by 4 bases, with 12 bases left in between. This CDR3 is 13 amino acids long.

The table lists this clone with a few counts. The V and J genes are TRBV6-5 and TRBJ2-2, with 7 bases aligning to TRBD1. Per the germline V gene, CDR1 is MNHEY and CDR2 is SVGAGI. V lost 5 bases to trimming and J lost 2 bases; unmatched junction nucleotides: 5. The CDR3 is 15 amino acids. The CDR3 loop reads CASSGDSQNTGELFF. The CDR3 region has the DNA TGTGCCAGCAGTGGGGACAGCCAAAACACCGGGGAGCTGTTTTTT.

The chain is built from TRBV5-1 and TRBJ2-1; D may be TRBD2 (5 bases). Germline values: CDR1 SGHRS, CDR2 YFSETQ. V dropped 0 bases and J dropped 4 bases, with 11 bases sitting between them. The CDR3 extends over 15 amino acids. The CDR3 loop is CASSLGSSWYNEQFF. In nucleotides, the CDR3 is TGCGCCAGCAGCTTGGGTTCTAGCTGGTACAATGAGCAGTTCTTC.

In this sample, this clone turned up once. The chain uses TRBV21-1 and TRBJ1-5. TRBV21-1 is a pseudogene segment. CDR3 length equals 10 residues. The CDR3 DNA sequence: TGTGCCCCCGGGGGTCGGCCCCAGCATTTT. This sequence encodes CAPGGRPQHF.

The gene calls are TRBV10-2 and TRBJ1-5, with 11 bases that match TRBD1. Per germline, CDR1 WSHSY and CDR2 SAAADI. The CDR3 has 14 residues. Trimming cost V 7 bases and J 5 bases; bases outside gene matches: 4. CDR3 bases: TGCGCCAGCACCCTGGGACAGGGGGATCAGCCCCAGCATTTT. Its protein is CASTLGQGDQPQHF.

The chain links TRBV28 to TRBJ2-2; 9 bases fit TRBD1. CDR3 length: 15 amino acids. CDR1 MDHEN and CDR2 SYDVKM come from the germline V gene. V was clipped by 3 bases and J by 7 bases; unmatched bases: 6. The CDR3: CASSLRGQGIGELFF. CDR3 coding DNA: TGTGCCAGCAGTTTGAGGGGACAGGGAATCGGGGAGCTGTTTTTT.

V and J are TRBV2 and TRBJ2-7; D perhaps matches TRBD1 (6 bases). The CDR3 is 12 residues long. CDR1 and CDR2 (germline): SNHLY, FYNNEI. The germline V and J ends were trimmed by 5 bases and 3 bases, with 8 bases remaining between them. CDR3 nucleotide sequence: TGTGCCAGCAGTCTACAGGGCTACGAGCAGTACTTC. Translation gives CASSLQGYEQYF.

CDR3 residues: CASSSHQATYGYTF. CDR3 coding DNA: TGTGCCAGCAGCTCCCACCAGGCGACCTATGGCTACACCTTC. The chain couples TRBV7-2 to TRBJ1-2; no firm D call. The CDR3 sequence is 14 residues long. Germline V gives CDR1 SGHTA, CDR2 FQGNSA. V dropped 4 bases and J dropped 4 bases, with 13 bases sitting between them. The complete variable domain, with remaining parts taken from reference TRBV7-2 and TRBJ1-2, reads GAGVSQSPSNKVTEKGKDVELRCDPISGHTALYWYRQSLGQGLEFLIYFQGNSAPDKSGLPSDRFSAERTGGSVSTLTIQRTQQEDSAVYLCASSSHQATYGYTFGSGTRLTVV.

The sample holds one count of this clone. The rearrangement links TRBV9 to TRBJ1-4; TRBD1 matches at 12 bases. The CDR3 is made up of 14 amino acids. V was pared by 2 bases and J by 11 bases, with 4 bases of the junction left unmatched. Germline V gene lookup returns CDR1 SGDLS and CDR2 YYNGEE. The CDR3 spells CASSVGTGGGKLFF. CDR3 in DNA: TGTGCCAGCAGCGTTGGGACAGGGGGCGGGAAACTGTTTTTT.

The rearrangement links TRBV5-1 to TRBJ2-7, with 11 bases matching TRBD2. Germline CDR1 SGHRS, CDR2 YFSETQ. The CDR3 loop spans 16 amino acids. J was trimmed by 4 bases and V by 0 bases; bases with no gene match: 6. The CDR3 nucleotides read TGCGCCAGCAGCTTGGGGCCCACTAGCGGGGGTTACGAGCAGTACTTC. This translates into CASSLGPTSGGYEQYF.

This rearrangement joins TRBV4-1 to TRBJ2-1; perhaps TRBD1 as D (6 bases). The CDR3 is 14 amino acids. The germline gives CDR1 MGHRA, CDR2 YSYEKL. Trimming took off 2 bases at V and 6 bases at J, with 11 bases between the two ends. CDR3 amino acids: CASSQPGTTNEQFF. DNA for the CDR3: TGCGCCAGCAGCCAACCGGGGACAACCAATGAGCAGTTCTTC.

This sequence joins TRBV7-2 and TRBJ2-5; 8 bases line up with TRBD1. The ends lost 4 bases at V and 4 bases at J; junction bases unmatched: 5. The CDR3 runs to 14 residues. CDR1 is SGHTA and CDR2 is FQGNSA in the germline V gene. CDR3 nucleotide sequence: TGTGCCAGCAGCTCGAGGACAGGGAGAGAGACCCAGTACTTC. Amino acids: CASSSRTGRETQYF.

This clone was picked up one time. The chain is built from TRBV19 and TRBJ1-5; D not certain. The CDR3 spans 13 residues. Germline V CDR1 and CDR2: LNHDA, SQIVND (reference sequence). Deletions cut 5 bases from V and 3 bases from J, with 8 bases between. As DNA, the CDR3 is TGTGCCAGTAGTCGAGGGATCAATCAGCCCCAGCATTTT. Translation: CASSRGINQPQHF.